Listed below are T cell receptor beta chains from one sample, sequenced in a study of T cells after yellow fever vaccination. MiXCR was run by TCRdb on the 5' RACE reads, yielding one entry per CDR3 protein. The table lists approximately 300,000 distinct CDR3 sequences, about 9.5% of them singletons. This specimen consisted of PBMCs, obtained on the day of the first yellow fever vaccination. The receptors come from a young man who received the YFV17D yellow fever vaccine. Each CDR3 is given with its conserved first and last residue. The order of the fields is D gene, J gene, clone size, V gene, CDR3 protein, CDR3 DNA. D genes are given only for firm matches. Size is stated for part of the rows, as once, few or many counts, or as a class when the clone is expanded.

D: TRBD2; J: TRBJ2-2; size: few; V: TRBV4-3; CDR3: CASSQVGGTSGELNTGELFF; DNA: TGCGCCAGCAGCCAAGTCGGTGGGACTAGCGGAGAACTGAACACCGGGGAGCTGTTTTTT
D: TRBD2; J: TRBJ2-3; size: few; V: TRBV11-2; CDR3: CASSLVLAGDIITDTQYF; DNA: TGTGCCAGCAGCTTAGTTCTAGCGGGGGATATTATCACAGATACGCAGTATTTT
D: .; J: TRBJ1-1; size: many; V: TRBV7-9; CDR3: CASSLDQGEAFF; DNA: TGTGCCAGCAGCTTAGACCAGGGTGAAGCTTTCTTT
D: TRBD2; J: TRBJ2-3; size: few; V: TRBV6-2/TRBV6-3; CDR3: CASSYSRAGGRGADTQYF; DNA: TGTGCCAGCAGTTACAGTCGAGCGGGGGGCCGGGGAGCAGATACGCAGTATTTT
D: .; J: TRBJ1-4; size: .; V: TRBV7-9; CDR3: CASSPGGMRANEKLFF; DNA: TGTGCCAGCAGCCCGGGGGGGATGAGGGCTAATGAAAAACTGTTTTTT
D: .; J: TRBJ2-7; size: .; V: TRBV7-9; CDR3: CASSPIARGGEQYF; DNA: TGTGCCAGCAGCCCAATAGCCAGGGGGGGTGAGCAGTACTTC
D: TRBD2; J: TRBJ2-2; size: .; V: TRBV6-2/TRBV6-3; CDR3: CASSWRLAGLVGTGELFF; DNA: TGTGCCAGCAGTTGGAGACTAGCGGGGCTTGTCGGCACCGGGGAGCTGTTTTTT
D: TRBD2; J: TRBJ2-5; size: .; V: TRBV29-1; CDR3: CSVESASGEKETQYF; DNA: TGCAGCGTTGAGTCGGCTAGCGGTGAAAAAGAGACCCAGTACTTC
D: .; J: TRBJ2-2; size: many; V: TRBV12-3/TRBV12-4; CDR3: CASSPRGGGVLLGSGELFF; DNA: TGTGCCAGCAGTCCCCGGGGAGGGGGCGTGCTCTTGGGCTCTGGGGAGCTGTTTTTT
D: .; J: TRBJ1-2; size: few; V: TRBV5-1; CDR3: CASSLGQTSYDGYTF; DNA: TGCGCCAGCAGCTTGGGGCAGACTAGCTATGATGGCTACACCTTC
D: TRBD2; J: TRBJ2-2; size: few; V: TRBV7-9; CDR3: CASSLPASGNTGELFF; DNA: TGTGCCAGCAGCTTACCCGCTAGCGGGAACACCGGGGAGCTGTTTTTT
D: TRBD1; J: TRBJ2-2; size: few; V: TRBV29-1; CDR3: CSVAGDRGQYGELFF; DNA: TGCAGCGTTGCCGGGGACAGGGGGCAGTACGGGGAGCTGTTTTTT
D: .; J: TRBJ2-7; size: .; V: TRBV7-9; CDR3: CASSLGWREQYF; DNA: TGTGCCAGCAGCTTAGGTTGGCGGGAGCAGTACTTC
D: .; J: TRBJ2-7; size: many; V: TRBV7-6; CDR3: CASSPTGKAEQYF; DNA: TGTGCCAGCAGCCCAACAGGGAAGGCCGAGCAGTACTTC
D: TRBD2; J: TRBJ2-1; size: many; V: TRBV5-1; CDR3: CASSFRTSGGPTYNEQFF; DNA: TGCGCCAGCAGCTTCCGGACTAGCGGGGGGCCCACGTACAATGAGCAGTTCTTC
D: TRBD1; J: TRBJ2-7; size: .; V: TRBV12-3/TRBV12-4; CDR3: CASSPGQDYEQYF; DNA: TGTGCCAGCAGCCCGGGACAGGACTACGAGCAGTACTTC
D: TRBD1; J: TRBJ1-2; size: many; V: TRBV7-2; CDR3: CASSPGQGAYGYTF; DNA: TGTGCCAGCAGCCCTGGACAGGGGGCCTACGGCTACACCTTC
D: .; J: TRBJ2-7; size: few; V: TRBV7-9; CDR3: CASSLEAYEQYF; DNA: TGTGCCAGCAGCTTAGAGGCCTACGAGCAGTACTTC
D: TRBD2; J: TRBJ2-2; size: few; V: TRBV19; CDR3: CASRGLAGAPGTGELFF; DNA: TGTGCCAGTAGGGGACTAGCGGGGGCTCCGGGGACCGGGGAGCTGTTTTTT
D: TRBD2; J: TRBJ2-5; size: .; V: TRBV5-1; CDR3: CASSQGLAGEETQYF; DNA: TGCGCCAGCAGCCAGGGACTAGCGGGGGAAGAGACCCAGTACTTC
D: .; J: TRBJ1-2; size: .; V: TRBV12-3/TRBV12-4; CDR3: CASSLHTNYGYTF; DNA: TGTGCCAGCAGTTTACACACCAACTATGGCTACACCTTC
D: .; J: TRBJ1-1; size: many; V: TRBV15; CDR3: CATSSISITEAFF; DNA: TGTGCCACCAGCAGCATTTCTATAACTGAAGCTTTCTTT
D: .; J: TRBJ1-1; size: few; V: TRBV3-1; CDR3: CASSPFGQSMNTEAFF; DNA: TGTGCCAGCAGCCCTTTTGGTCAGAGCATGAACACTGAAGCTTTCTTT
D: .; J: TRBJ1-5; size: many; V: TRBV10-3; CDR3: CAITRDSNQPQHF; DNA: TGTGCCATCACCAGGGATAGCAATCAGCCCCAGCATTTT
D: .; J: TRBJ2-7; size: .; V: TRBV6-5; CDR3: CASSLDKGSYEQYF; DNA: TGTGCCAGCAGTCTCGACAAGGGCTCCTACGAGCAGTACTTC
D: .; J: TRBJ2-7; size: many; V: TRBV12-3/TRBV12-4; CDR3: CASSSGGTGRIYEQYF; DNA: TGTGCCAGCAGCTCGGGGGGGACAGGGAGAATCTACGAGCAGTACTTC
D: TRBD1; J: TRBJ2-7; size: few; V: TRBV5-1; CDR3: CASSLTGGNYEQYF; DNA: TGCGCCAGCAGCTTGACAGGGGGGAATTACGAGCAGTACTTC